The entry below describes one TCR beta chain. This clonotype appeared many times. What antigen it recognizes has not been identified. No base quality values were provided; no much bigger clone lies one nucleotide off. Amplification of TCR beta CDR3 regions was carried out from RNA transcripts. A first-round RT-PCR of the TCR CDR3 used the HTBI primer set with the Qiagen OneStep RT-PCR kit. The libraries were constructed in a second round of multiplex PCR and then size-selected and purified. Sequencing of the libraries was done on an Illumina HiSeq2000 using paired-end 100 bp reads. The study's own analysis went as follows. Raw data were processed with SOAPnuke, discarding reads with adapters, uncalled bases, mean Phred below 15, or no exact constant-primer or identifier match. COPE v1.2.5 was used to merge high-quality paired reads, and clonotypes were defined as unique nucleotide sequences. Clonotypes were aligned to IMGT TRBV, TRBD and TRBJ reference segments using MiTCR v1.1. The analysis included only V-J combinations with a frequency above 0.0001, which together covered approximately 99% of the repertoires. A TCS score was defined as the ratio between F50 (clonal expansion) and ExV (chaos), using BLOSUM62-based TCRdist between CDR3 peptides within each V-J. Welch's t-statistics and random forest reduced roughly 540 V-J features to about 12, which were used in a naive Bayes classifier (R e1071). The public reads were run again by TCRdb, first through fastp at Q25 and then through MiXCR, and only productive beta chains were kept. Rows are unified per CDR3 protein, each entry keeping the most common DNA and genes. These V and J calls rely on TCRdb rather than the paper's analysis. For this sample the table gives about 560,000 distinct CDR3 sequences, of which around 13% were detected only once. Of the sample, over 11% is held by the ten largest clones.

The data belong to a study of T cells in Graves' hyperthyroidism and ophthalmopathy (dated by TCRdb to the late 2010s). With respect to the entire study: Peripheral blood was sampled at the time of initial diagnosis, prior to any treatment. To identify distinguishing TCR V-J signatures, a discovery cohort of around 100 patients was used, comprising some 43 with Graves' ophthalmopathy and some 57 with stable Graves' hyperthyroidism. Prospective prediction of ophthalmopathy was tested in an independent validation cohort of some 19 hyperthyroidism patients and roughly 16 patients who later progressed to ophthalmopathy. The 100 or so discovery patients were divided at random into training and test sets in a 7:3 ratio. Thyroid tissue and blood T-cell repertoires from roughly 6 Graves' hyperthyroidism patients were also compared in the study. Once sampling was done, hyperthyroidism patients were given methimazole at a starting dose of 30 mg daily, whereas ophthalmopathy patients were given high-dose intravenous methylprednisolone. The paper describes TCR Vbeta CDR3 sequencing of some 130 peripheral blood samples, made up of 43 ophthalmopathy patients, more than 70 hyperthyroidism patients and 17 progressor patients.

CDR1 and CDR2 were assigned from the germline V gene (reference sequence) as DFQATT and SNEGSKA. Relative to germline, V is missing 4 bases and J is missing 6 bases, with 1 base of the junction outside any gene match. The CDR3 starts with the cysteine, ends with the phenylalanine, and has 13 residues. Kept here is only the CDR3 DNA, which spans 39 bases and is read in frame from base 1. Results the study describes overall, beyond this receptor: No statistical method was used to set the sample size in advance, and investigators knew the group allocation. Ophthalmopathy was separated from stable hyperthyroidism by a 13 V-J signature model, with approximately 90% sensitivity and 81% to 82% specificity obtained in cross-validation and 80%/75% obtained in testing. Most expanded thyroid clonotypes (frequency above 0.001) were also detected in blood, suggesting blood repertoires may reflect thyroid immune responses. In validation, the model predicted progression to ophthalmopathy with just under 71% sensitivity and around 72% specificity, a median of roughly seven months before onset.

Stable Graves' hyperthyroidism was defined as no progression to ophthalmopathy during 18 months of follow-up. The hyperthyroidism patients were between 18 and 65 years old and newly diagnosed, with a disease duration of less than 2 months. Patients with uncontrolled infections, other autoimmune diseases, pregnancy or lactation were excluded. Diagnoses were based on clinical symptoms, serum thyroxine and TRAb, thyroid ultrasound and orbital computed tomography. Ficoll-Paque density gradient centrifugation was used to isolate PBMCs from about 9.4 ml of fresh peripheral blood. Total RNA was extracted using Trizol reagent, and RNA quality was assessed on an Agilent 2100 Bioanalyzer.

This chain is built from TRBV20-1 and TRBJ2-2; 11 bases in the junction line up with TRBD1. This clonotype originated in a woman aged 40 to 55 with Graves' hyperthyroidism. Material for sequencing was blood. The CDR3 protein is CSATGQGAGELFF. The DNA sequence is TGCAGTGCTACGGGACAGGGGGCCGGGGAGCTGTTTTTT.